This T cell receptor beta chain comes out of a study of STAT3 mutations in large granular lymphocyte leukemia (dated by TCRdb to the late 2010s). Study-level background: Canonical activating STAT3 mutations were detected in roughly half of the longitudinally sequenced T-LGLL patients. Over half of the T-LGLL patients were given one or more immunosuppressive therapy regimens, and roughly 40% of those treated had a hematologic response. Serial deep sequencing of TCRbeta CDR3 and STAT3 was performed in patients with T-cell large granular lymphocyte leukemia to reconstruct clonal hierarchy and dynamics. Roughly 19 representative T-LGLL cases were selected from an initial cohort of roughly 210 LGL patients for longitudinal TCRbeta and STAT3 sequencing. A couple of patients with natural killer LGL leukemia were also sequenced longitudinally as controls within the study. Each patient was sequenced at an average of approximately 3.8 time points, ranging from 2 to 8 samplings.

TCRbeta libraries were sequenced on an Illumina MiSeq, and an average of around 41,000 productive templates per sample was obtained. TCRbeta CDR3 libraries were generated with the immunoSEQ assay using multiplex PCR amplification. As for the original processing: Repertoire diversity was calculated as previously defined, and values close to 0 indicated extremely monoclonal samples. TCRdb re-hosts the immuneACCESS table, in-frame sequences only. Its copies lack some clones; in the studies checked, an unresolved V gene accounts for under half of them, and the cause for the rest is not known. V and J calls and clone size are copied from that table; D and trimming were computed from the DNA. The sample table contains about 12,000 clones; only one count was recorded for around 76% of them. The ten largest clones represent around 48% of the sample. The same DNA, extracted from blood mononuclear cells, served for both TCR sequencing and STAT3 sequencing.

The junction shows trimming of 4 bases on V and 1 base on J, plus 10 bases between the germline ends. CDR1 and CDR2 are drawn from the germline V gene (reference sequence): MNHEY, SMNVEV. The CDR3 has 15 amino acids, counting the end cysteine and phenylalanine. The entry retains the CDR3 DNA only, 45 bases that are in frame from base 1. For this clone: What antigen it recognizes has not been identified. No base quality values were provided; no much bigger clone lies one nucleotide off.

On the study overall, not on this receptor specifically: Because no samples were available when a clone first appeared, clonal expansion was inferred from samplings taken at other points. Several patients had a dominant TCR clone burden greater than the STAT3 mutant burden, which suggests that the STAT3 mutation arose secondarily within a clone that had already expanded. In about 35% of the 18 patients, TCR clonotype switching occurred after therapy, and every newly emerging clone was STAT3 wild type. The linking of therapy response to changes in TCR clonal burden was complicated by variable intervals between samplings and differing treatment regimens. Persisting codominant clonotypes in some patients meant a small but highly pathogenic clone may have been missed. All T-LGLL patients had at least one immunodominant TCRbeta clonotype, and roughly half had multiple immunodominant subclonotypes.

The receptor's source is a man between 60 and 70 years old with T-cell large granular lymphocyte leukemia. Some clones in this sample may be carry-over from other donors' samples. The age is the age at diagnosis. The V and J segments used are TRBV27 and TRBJ2-2; the D gene could be TRBD1 or TRBD2, each one agreeing over 5 bases. The sequenced material came from peripheral blood mononuclear cells. For the CDR3, the sequence is CASSSGPENTGELFF. The nucleotide sequence reads as follows: TGTGCCAGCAGTTCGGGACCGGAGAACACCGGGGAGCTGTTTTTT.